The source of this TCR beta chain is a study of human T cells and chemical hapten exposure. Study-level information: A patient group, mainly female, showed alopecia areata, totalis or universalis.

Time point given: pre-sensitization, week 0. Treatment given: therapeutic diphenylcyclopropenone sensitization with weekly scalp DPC. This clonotype turned up a few times. Its specificity is not known. Regarding the study as a whole: Clustering by CDR3 similarity yielded significantly more large clusters from expanded TCRs than controls.

With 6 bases clipped from V and 4 bases from J, the junction kept 7 bases outside the gene matches. The length of the CDR3 is 15 residues. Germline V gives CDR1 ENHRY, CDR2 SYGVKD. Using its own MiXCR run on the RACE reads, TCRdb lists one record per CDR3 protein. The sample lists approximately 100,000 distinct CDR3 sequences, around 9.6% seen once, with more than 3% in the top ten. The sequence was obtained from a middle-aged woman with alopecia areata. Some clones in this sample may be carry-over from other donors' samples. The genes are TRBV10-3 and TRBJ1-3, with 9 bases identical to TRBD1. This specimen was whole blood, taken in connection with sensitization to the hapten diphenylcyclopropenone (DPC). The CDR3 DNA reads as TGTGCCATCAGAGATCCGACAGGGGGAGGAAACACCATATATTTT. Residues: CAIRDPTGGGNTIYF.